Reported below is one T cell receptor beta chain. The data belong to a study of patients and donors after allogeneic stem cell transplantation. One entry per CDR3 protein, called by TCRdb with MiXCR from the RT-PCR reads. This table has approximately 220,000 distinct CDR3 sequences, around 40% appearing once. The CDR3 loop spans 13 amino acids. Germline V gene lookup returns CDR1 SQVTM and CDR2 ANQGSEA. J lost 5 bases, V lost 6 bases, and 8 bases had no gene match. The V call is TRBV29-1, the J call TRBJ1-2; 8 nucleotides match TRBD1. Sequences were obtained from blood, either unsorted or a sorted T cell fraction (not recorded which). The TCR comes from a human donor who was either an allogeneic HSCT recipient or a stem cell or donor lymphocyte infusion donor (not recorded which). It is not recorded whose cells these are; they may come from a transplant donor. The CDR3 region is CSVDRDRKYGYTF. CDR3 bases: TGCAGCGTCGACCGGGACAGGAAATATGGCTACACCTTC.